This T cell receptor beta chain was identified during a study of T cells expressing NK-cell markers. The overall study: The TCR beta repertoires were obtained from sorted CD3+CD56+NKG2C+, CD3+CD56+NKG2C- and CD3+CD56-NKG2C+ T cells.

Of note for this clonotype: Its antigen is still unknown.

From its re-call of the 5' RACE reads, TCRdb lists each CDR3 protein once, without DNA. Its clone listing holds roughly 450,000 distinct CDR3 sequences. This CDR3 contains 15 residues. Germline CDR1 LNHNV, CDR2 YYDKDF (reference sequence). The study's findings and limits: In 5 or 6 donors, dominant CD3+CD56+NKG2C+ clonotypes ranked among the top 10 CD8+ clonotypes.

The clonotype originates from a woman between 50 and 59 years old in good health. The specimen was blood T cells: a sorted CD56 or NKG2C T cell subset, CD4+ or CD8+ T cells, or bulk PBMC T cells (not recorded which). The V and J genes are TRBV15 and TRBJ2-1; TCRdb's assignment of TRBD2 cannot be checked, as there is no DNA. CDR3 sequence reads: CATSREGTRGNEQFF.